This entry is about one TCR beta chain. What it binds is unknown. Profiling relied on immunoSEQ multiplex PCR, and the TCRdb table lists in-frame clones only, not all of them. This sample carries 130,000 to 150,000 clones, 70% to 90% of them seen once, and the ten largest clones take 7.9%. CDR3 length: 14 residues. The germline CDR1 and CDR2 sequences are SNHLY and FYNNEI. The V gene lost 6 bases and the J gene lost 5 bases, with 13 bases spanning the gap. This specimen belongs to a study of cytomegalovirus exposure and HLA in healthy donors. Study-wide points: TCR clusters originating in the first cohort tended to co-occur in the approximately 120 validation repertoires, according to a later analysis. A list of 164 TCR beta chains associated with cytomegalovirus was given. Using the classifier, cytomegalovirus status was reportedly diagnosed with high specificity and sensitivity. Most TCR sequences were uncommon, yet certain public TCRs appeared in many donors.

The TCR was taken from a young woman in good health and CMV-seropositive. The sample consisted of PBMCs. J is TRBJ2-2 and V is TRBV2; a weak D match, TRBD2 (5 bases). CDR3 in amino acids: CASRRDRDTGELFF. DNA of the CDR3: TGTGCCAGCAGACGGGATCGAGATACCGGGGAGCTGTTTTTT.